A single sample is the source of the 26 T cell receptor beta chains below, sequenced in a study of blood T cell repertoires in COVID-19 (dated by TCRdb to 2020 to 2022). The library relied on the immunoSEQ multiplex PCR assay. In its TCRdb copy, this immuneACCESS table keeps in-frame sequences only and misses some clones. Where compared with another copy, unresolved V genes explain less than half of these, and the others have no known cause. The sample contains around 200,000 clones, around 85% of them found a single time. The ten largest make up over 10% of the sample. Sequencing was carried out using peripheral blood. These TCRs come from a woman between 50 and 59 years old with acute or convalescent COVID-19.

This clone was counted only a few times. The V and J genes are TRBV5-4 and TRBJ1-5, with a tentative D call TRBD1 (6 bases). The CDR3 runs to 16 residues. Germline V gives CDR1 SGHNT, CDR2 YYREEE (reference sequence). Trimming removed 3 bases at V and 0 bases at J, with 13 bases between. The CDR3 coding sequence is TGTGCCAGCAGCTGGGGGGGCCAGGCTAGCAATCAGCCCCAGCATTTT. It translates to CASSWGGQASNQPQHF.

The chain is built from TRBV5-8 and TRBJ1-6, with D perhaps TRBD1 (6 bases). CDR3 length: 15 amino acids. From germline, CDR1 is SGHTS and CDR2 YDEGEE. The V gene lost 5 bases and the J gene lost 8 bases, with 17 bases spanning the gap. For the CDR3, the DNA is TGTGCCAGCAGTTTCCGGGACACCGGCTATTCACCCCTCCACTTT. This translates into CASSFRDTGYSPLHF.

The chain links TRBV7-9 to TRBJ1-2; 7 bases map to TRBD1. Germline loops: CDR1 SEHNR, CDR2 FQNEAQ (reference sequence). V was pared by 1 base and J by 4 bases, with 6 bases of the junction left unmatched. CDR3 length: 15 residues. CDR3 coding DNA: TGTGCCAGCAGCTTAGGGTCAGGGGGGACCTATGGCTACACCTTC. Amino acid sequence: CASSLGSGGTYGYTF.

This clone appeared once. The CDR3 loop reads CASSPLSVDQPQHF. Here the CDR3 DNA reads TGTGCCAGCTCACCACTGAGCGTGGATCAGCCCCAGCATTTT. V is TRBV18 and J is TRBJ1-5; D not certain. Germline assignment: CDR1 KGHSH and CDR2 LQKENI. This CDR3 has 14 amino acids. Trimming cost V 1 base and J 5 bases, with 9 bases left between them.

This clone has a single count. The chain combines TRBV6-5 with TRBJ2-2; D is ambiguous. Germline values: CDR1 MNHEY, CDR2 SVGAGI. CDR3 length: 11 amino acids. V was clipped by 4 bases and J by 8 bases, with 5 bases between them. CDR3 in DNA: TGTGCCAGCAGTTCCAGGGGGGAGCTGTTTTTT. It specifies CASSSRGELFF.

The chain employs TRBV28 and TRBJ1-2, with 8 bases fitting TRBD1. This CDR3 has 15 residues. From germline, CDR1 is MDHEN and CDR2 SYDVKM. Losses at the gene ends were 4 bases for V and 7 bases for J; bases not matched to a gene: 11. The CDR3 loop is CASSYPRQGKGGYTF. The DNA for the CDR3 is TGTGCCAGCAGTTACCCCCGACAGGGGAAAGGTGGCTACACCTTC.

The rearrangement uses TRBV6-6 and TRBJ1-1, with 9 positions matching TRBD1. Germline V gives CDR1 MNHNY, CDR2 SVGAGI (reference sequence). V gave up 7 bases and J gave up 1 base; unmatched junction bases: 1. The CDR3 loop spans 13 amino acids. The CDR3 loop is CASTGQGNTEAFF. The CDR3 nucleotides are TGTGCCAGCACGGGACAGGGGAACACTGAAGCTTTCTTT.

The CDR3 DNA sequence: TGCGCCAGCAGACTTAGCGGGGGCCTTGGTAATGAGCAGTTCTTC. Residues: CASRLSGGLGNEQFF. V gene TRBV5-1 combines with J gene TRBJ2-1, with TRBD2 matching 9 bases. This CDR3 comprises 15 residues. Trimming removed 5 bases from V and 7 bases from J; junction bases left unmatched: 10. Looked up from germline, CDR1 is SGHRS and CDR2 is YFSETQ.

The CDR3 DNA sequence: TGTGCCTGGAGTCGACCGGCTTCGGGATCGCGGCCCCAGCATTTT. Amino acid sequence: CAWSRPASGSRPQHF. V and J are TRBV30 and TRBJ1-5; D not certain. Germline CDR1 and CDR2: GTSNPN and SVGIG (reference sequence). The length of the CDR3 is 15 residues. Trimming cost V 2 bases and J 9 bases, with 20 bases left between them.

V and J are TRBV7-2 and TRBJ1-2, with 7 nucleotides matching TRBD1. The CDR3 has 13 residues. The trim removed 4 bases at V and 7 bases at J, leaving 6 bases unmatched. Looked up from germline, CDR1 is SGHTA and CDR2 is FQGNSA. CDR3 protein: CASSSGTASGYTF. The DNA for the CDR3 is TGTGCCAGCAGCTCGGGGACAGCCTCTGGCTACACCTTC.

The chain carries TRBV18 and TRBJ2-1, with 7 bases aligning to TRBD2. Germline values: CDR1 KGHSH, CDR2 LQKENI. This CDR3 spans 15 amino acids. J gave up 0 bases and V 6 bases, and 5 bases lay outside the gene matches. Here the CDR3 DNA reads TGTGCCAGCTCCCCGCGGGGGAGCTCCTACAATGAGCAGTTCTTC. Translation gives CASSPRGSSYNEQFF.

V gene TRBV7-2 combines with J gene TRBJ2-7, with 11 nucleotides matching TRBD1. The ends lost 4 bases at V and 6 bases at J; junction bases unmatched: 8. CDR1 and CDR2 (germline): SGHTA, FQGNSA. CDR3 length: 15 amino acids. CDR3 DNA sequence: TGTGCCAGCAGCTCATACGGGACAGGGGGAGGCGAGCAGTACTTC. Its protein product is CASSSYGTGGGEQYF.

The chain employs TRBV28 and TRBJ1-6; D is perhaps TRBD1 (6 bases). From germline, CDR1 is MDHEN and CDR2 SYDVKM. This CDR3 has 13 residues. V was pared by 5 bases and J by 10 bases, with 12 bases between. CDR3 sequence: CASSLPQGSPLHF. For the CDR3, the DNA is TGTGCCAGCAGTCTACCACAGGGATCACCCCTCCACTTT.

CDR3 residues: CASSYVMGESYEQYF. CDR3 nucleotides: TGTGCCAGCAGTTACGTTATGGGCGAGAGCTACGAGCAGTACTTC. The chain employs TRBV6-6 and TRBJ2-7; D is ambiguous. The CDR3 consists of 15 residues. The germline CDR1 and CDR2 sequences are MNHNY and SVGAGI (reference sequence). Trimming took 2 bases from V and 3 from J, leaving 14 bases between them.

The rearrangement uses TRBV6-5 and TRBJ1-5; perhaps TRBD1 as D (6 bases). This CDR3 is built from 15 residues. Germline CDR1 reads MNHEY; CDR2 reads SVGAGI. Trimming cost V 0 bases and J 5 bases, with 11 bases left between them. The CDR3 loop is CASSYSRGGDQPQHF. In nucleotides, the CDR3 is TGTGCCAGCAGTTACTCGAGAGGGGGAGATCAGCCCCAGCATTTT.

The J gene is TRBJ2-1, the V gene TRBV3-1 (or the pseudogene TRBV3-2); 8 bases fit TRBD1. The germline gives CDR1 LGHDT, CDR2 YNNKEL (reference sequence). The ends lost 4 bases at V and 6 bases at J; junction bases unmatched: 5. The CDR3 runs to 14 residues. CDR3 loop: CASSRRTGSNEQFF. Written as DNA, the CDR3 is TGTGCCAGCAGCCGCAGGACAGGGTCCAATGAGCAGTTCTTC.

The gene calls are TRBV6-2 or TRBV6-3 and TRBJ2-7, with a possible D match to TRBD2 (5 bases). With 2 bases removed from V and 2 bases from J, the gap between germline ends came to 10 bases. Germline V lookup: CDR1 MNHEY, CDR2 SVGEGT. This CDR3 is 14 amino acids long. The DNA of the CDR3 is TGTGCCAGCAGTTACCCAGACGGGACCTACGAGCAGTACTTC. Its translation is CASSYPDGTYEQYF.

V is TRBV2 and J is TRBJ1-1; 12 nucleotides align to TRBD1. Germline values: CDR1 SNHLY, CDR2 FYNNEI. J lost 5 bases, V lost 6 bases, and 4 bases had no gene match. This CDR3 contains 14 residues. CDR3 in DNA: TGTGCCAGCAGGGGGGACAGGGGGCTGACTGAAGCTTTCTTT. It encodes CASRGDRGLTEAFF.

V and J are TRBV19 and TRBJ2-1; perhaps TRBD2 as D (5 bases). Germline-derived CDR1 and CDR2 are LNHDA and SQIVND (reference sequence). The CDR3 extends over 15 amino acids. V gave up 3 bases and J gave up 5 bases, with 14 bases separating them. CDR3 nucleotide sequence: TGTGCCAGTAGTATTCAAAGCGGCGCCGACAATGAGCAGTTCTTC. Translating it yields CASSIQSGADNEQFF.

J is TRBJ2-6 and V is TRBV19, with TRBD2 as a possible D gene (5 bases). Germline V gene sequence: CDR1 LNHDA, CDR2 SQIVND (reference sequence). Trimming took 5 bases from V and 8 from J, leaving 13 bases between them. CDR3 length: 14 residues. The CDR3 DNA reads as TGTGCCAGTAGTCCCCGGCGGGTGTCCAACGTCCTGACTTTC. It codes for CASSPRRVSNVLTF. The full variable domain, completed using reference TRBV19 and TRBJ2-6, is DGGITQSPKYLFRKEGQNVTLSCEQNLNHDAMYWYRQDPGQGLRLIYYSQIVNDFQKGDIAEGYSVSREKKESFPLTVTSAQKNPTAFYLCASSPRRVSNVLTFGAGSRLTVL.

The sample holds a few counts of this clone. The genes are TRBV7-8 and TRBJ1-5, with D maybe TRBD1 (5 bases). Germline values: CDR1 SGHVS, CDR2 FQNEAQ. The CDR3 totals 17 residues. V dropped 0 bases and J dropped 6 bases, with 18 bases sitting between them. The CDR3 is CASSLAGAGGVGQPQHF. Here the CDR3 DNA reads TGTGCCAGCAGCTTAGCAGGGGCCGGCGGGGTGGGTCAGCCCCAGCATTTT.

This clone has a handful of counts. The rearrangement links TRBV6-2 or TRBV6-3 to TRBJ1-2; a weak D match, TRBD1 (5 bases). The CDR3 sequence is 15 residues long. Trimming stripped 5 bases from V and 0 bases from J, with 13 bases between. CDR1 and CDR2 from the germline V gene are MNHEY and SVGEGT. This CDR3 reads CASSDYRSSNYGYTF. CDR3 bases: TGTGCCAGCAGTGATTACAGGAGCTCTAACTATGGCTACACCTTC.

This chain's CDR3 is CASRPGGTETYNEQFF. Written as DNA, the CDR3 is TGTGCCAGCAGACCAGGGGGGACAGAGACCTACAATGAGCAGTTCTTC. The chain couples TRBV5-4 to TRBJ2-1, with D possibly TRBD1 on 7 matching bases. The V gene lost 5 bases and the J gene lost 2 bases, with 17 bases spanning the gap. This CDR3 region has 16 residues. Germline CDR1 reads SGHNT; CDR2 reads YYREEE (reference sequence).

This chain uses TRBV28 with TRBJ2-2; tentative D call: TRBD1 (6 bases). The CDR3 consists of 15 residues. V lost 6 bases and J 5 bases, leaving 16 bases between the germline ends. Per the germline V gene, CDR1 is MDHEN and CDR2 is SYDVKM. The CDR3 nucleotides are TGTGCCAGCAGCATTCCTGGGACAAAAACCGGGGAGCTGTTTTTT. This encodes CASSIPGTKTGELFF.

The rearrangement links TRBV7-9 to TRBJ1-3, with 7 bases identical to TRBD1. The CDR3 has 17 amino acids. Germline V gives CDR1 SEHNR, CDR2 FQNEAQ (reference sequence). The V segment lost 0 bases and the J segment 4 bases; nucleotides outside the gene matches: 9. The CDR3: CASSLASSRGSGNTIYF. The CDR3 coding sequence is TGTGCCAGCAGCTTAGCATCTTCCAGGGGGTCAGGAAACACCATATATTTT.

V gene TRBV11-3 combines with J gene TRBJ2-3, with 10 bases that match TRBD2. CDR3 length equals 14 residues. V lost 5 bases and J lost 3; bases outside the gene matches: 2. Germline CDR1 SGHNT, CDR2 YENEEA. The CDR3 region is CASSPTSGTDTQYF. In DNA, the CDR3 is TGTGCCAGCAGCCCGACTAGCGGGACAGATACGCAGTATTTT.